The text below deals with one T cell receptor beta chain. TCRdb keeps only in-frame clones here, not all; method: immunoSEQ multiplex PCR. The table lists a few hundred thousand clones, 75% to 90% of them singletons. The data originate from a study of blood T cell repertoires in COVID-19. Sequencing input: peripheral blood. The sequence was collected from a man between 18 and 29 years old with active or convalescent COVID-19.

The CDR3 region is CASSREAGERNTQYF. The CDR3 DNA reads as TGTGCCAGCAGTCGAGAAGCGGGAGAGAGAAATACGCAGTATTTT. The chain carries TRBV6-4 and TRBJ2-3; 8 nucleotides align to TRBD2. CDR1 is MRHNA and CDR2 is SNTAGT in the germline V gene. This CDR3 is 15 amino acids long. The J segment lost 7 bases and the V segment lost 5 bases, leaving 11 bases of the junction unmatched.